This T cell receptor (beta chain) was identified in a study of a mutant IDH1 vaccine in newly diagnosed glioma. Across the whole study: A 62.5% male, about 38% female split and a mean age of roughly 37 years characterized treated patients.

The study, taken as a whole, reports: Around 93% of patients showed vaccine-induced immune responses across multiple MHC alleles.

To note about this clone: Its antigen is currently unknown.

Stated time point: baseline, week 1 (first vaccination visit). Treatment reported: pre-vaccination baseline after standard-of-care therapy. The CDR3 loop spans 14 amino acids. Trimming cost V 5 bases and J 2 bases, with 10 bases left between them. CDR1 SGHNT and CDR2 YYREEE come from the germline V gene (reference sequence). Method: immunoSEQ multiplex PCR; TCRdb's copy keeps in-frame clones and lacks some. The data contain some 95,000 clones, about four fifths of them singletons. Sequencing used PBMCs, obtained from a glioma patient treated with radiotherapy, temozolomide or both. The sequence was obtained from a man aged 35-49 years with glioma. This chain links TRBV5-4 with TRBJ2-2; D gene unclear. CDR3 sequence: CASSWTRNTGELFF. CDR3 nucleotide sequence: TGTGCCAGCAGTTGGACCCGCAACACCGGGGAGCTGTTTTTT.